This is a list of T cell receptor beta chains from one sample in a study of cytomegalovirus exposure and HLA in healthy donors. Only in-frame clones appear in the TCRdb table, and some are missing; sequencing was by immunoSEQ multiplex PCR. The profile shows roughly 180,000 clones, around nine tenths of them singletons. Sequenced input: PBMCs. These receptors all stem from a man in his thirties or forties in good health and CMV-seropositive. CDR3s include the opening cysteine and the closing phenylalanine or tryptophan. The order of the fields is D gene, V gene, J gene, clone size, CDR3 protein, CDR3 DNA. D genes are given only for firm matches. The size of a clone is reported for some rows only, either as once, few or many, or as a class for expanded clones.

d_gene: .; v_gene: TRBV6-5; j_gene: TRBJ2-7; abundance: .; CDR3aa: CASSFGTDSYEQYF; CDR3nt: TGTGCCAGCAGTTTCGGGACGGACTCCTACGAGCAGTACTTC
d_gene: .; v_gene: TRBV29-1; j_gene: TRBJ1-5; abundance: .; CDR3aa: CSVAGLNNQPQHF; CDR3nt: TGCAGCGTTGCAGGGTTGAACAATCAGCCCCAGCATTTT
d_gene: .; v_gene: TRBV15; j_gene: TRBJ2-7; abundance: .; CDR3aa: CATSRDRSYEQYF; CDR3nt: TGCGCCACCAGTCGCGACAGGAGTTACGAGCAGTACTTC
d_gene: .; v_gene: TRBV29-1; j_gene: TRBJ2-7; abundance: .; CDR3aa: CSVTGLILDEQYF; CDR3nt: TGCAGCGTCACAGGGCTCATCCTGGACGAGCAGTACTTC
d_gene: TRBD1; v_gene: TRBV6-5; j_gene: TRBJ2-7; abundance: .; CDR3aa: CASSYSWDRRPYEQYF; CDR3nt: TGTGCCAGCAGTTACTCGTGGGACAGGCGTCCCTACGAGCAGTACTTC
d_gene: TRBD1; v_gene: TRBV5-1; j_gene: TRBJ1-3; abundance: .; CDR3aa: CASSGDRSSGNTIYF; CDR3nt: TGCGCCAGCTCTGGGGACAGAAGCTCTGGAAACACCATATATTTT
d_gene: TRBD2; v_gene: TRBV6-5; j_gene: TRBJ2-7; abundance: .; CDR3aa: CASSGSGILPYEQYF; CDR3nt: TGTGCCAGCAGCGGTAGCGGGATCCTTCCTTACGAGCAGTACTTC
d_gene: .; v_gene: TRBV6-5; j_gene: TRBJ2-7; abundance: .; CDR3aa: CASQVAYEQYF; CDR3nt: TGTGCCAGCCAAGTCGCCTACGAGCAGTACTTC
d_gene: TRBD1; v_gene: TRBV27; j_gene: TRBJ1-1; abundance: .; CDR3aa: CASRSFTGATTNTEAFF; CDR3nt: TGTGCCAGCAGGTCTTTTACAGGGGCCACGACGAACACTGAAGCTTTCTTT
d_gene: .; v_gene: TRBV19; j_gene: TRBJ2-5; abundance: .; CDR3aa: CASSIPGKETQYF; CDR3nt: TGTGCCAGTAGTATCCCCGGGAAAGAGACCCAGTACTTC
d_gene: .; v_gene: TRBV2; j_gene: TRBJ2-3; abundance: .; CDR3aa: CASSEGPSGADTQYF; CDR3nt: TGTGCCAGCAGTGAAGGACCCTCCGGGGCAGATACGCAGTATTTT
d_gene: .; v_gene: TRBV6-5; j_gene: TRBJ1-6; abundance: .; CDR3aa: CASSYRTDRGSPLHF; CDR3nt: TGTGCCAGCAGTTACAGGACAGATAGGGGTTCACCCCTCCACTTT
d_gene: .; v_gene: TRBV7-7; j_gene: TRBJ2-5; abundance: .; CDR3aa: CASSPTGRGEKETQYF; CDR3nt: TGTGCCAGCAGCCCTACAGGGAGAGGGGAAAAAGAGACCCAGTACTTC
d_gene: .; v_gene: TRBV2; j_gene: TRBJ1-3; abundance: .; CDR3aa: CASSEWGRRSGNTIYF; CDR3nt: TGTGCCAGCAGTGAATGGGGACGCAGATCTGGAAACACCATATATTTT
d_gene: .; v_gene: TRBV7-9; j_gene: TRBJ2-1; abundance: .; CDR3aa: CASSLEWSDEQFF; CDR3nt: TGTGCCAGCAGCTTAGAATGGAGCGATGAGCAGTTCTTC
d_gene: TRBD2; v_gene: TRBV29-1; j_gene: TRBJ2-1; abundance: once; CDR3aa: CSVATSGVLNEQFF; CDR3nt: TGCAGCGTCGCGACTAGCGGGGTTTTGAATGAGCAGTTCTTC
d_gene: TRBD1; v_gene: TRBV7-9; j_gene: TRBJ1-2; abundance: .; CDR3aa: CASSRSGQEVYGYTF; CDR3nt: TGTGCCAGCAGCCGATCGGGACAGGAAGTTTATGGCTACACCTTC